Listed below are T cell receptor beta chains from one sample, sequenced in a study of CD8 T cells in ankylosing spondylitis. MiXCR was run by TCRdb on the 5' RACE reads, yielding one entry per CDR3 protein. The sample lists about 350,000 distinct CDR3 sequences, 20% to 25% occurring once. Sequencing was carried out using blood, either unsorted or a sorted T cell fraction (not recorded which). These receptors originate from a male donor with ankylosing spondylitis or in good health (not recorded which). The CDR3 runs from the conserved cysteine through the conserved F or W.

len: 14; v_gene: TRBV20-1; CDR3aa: CSATGRSNTGELFF
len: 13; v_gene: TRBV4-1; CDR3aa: CASSQVSEQPQHF
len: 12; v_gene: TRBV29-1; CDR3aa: CSVWGAGGELFF
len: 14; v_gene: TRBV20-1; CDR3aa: CSARDFQGTGELFF
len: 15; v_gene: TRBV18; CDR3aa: CASSPPWGTRDEQYF
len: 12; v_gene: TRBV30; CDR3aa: CAWSQGVGKLFF
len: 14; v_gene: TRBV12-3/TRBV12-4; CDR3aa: CASSFGGDYNEQFF
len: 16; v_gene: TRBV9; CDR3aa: CASSVAPHRGQGKAFF
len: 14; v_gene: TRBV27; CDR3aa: CASSFRAGWDEQFF
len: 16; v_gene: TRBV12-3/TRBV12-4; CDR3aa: CASSSGTGEMNTEAFF
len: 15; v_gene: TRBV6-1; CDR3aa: CASSVTGGMNTEAFF
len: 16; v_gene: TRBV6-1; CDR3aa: CASRSPRVPMNTEAFF
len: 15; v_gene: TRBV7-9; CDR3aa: CASSLVRGRFHEQFF
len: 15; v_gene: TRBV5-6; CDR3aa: CASSLNGGPTGELFF
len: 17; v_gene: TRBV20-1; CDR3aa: CSARDPSTPPGANVLTF
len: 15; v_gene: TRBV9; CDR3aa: CASSGGLAGNNEQFF
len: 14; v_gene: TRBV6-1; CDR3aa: CASSGRDIQETQYF
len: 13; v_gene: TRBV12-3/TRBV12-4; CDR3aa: CASKDSYTGELFF
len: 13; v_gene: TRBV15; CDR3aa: CATGLVPSDTQYF
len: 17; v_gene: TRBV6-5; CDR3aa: CASSSLGLPLAGDTQYF
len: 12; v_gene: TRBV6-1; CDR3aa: CASSEDPYGYTF
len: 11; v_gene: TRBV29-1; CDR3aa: CSVAQIGGYTF
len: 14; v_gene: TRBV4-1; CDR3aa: CASSQEGGYTEAFF
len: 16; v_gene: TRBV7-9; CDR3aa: CASSSMTGTGSYEQYF
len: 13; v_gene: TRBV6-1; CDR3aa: CASVRLAYNEQFF
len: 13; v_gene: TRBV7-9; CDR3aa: CASSSGGDTEAFF
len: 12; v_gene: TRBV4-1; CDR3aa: CASSQGFVELFF
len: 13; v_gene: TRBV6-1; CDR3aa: CASSPRTVNEQFF
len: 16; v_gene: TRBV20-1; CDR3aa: CSANDLAGGRRNEQFF
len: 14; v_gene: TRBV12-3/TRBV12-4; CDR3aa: CASRSGGAFNEQFF
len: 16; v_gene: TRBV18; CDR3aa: CASSPEQTYSNQPQHF
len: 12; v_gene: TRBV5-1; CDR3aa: CASSFGGAEAFF
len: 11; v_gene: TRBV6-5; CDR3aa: CASMNSGELFF
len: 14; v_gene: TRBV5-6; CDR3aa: CASSAPGSSYEQYF
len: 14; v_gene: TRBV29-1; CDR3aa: CSVGLSSSYNEQFF
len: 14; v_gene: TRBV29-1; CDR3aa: CSVEVGTEGTEAFF
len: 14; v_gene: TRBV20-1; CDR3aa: CSARTGGEAYEQYF
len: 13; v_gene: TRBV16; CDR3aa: CASSQYRADGQFF
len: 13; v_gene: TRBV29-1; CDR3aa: CSAGWGAEDTQYF
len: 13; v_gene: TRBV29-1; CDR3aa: CSVEDRQGNEQFF
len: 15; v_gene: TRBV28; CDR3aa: CASTSGAQRVGELFF
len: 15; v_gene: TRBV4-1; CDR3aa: CASSQPGLHSGELFF
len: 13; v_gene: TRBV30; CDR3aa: CAWSVLVAAEQYF
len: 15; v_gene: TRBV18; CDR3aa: CASSPRPDYIYEQYF
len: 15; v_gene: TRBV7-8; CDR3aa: CASSRPEDFSYEQYF
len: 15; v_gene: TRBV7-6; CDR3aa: CASSTPGTGSYEQYF